This is a list of T cell receptor beta chains from one sample in a study of blood T cell repertoires in COVID-19. Profiled with immunoSEQ multiplex PCR; TCRdb holds only in-frame clones, not every one. The sample carries around 26,000 clones, more than 70% recorded once. Material: peripheral blood. These receptors all stem from a human donor in a cohort sampled during active COVID-19. Both conserved end residues are part of each CDR3. The order of the fields is clone size, V gene, D gene, J gene, CDR3 DNA, CDR3 protein. A D gene is named only where the DNA matches it firmly. Expanded clones get a size class; other rows say once, few or many, or leave the size out.

size: NA
V: TRBV6-2/TRBV6-3
D: TRBD1
J: TRBJ2-2
DNA: TGTGCCAGCAGTAACCGGGACAGGGTTACCGGGGAGCTGTTTTTT
CDR3: CASSNRDRVTGELFF

size: once
V: TRBV6-5
D: TRBD1
J: TRBJ2-7
DNA: TGTGCCAGCAGTTACGGGGACAGGGGCACCTACGAGCAGTACTTC
CDR3: CASSYGDRGTYEQYF

size: NA
V: TRBV21-1
D: NA
J: TRBJ1-4
DNA: TGTGCCAGCAGCAAATTTCCAGGGGAAAAACTGTTTTTT
CDR3: CASSKFPGEKLFF

size: NA
V: TRBV14
D: NA
J: TRBJ2-2
DNA: TGTGCCAGCAGCCAAGCCCAGGGTGGGTTTACCGGGGAGCTGTTTTTT
CDR3: CASSQAQGGFTGELFF

size: NA
V: TRBV5-4
D: TRBD1
J: TRBJ2-2
DNA: TGTGCCAGCAGCACCCCAGTTGGGAGACCGGGACAGGGAATGGAAGAGCTGTTTTTT
CDR3: CASSTPVGRPGQGMEELFF

size: NA
V: TRBV7-9
D: NA
J: TRBJ1-5
DNA: TGTGCCAGCAGCTTAGGGACAGCCGGTCAGCCCCAGCATTTT
CDR3: CASSLGTAGQPQHF

size: NA
V: TRBV7-6
D: TRBD1
J: TRBJ1-1
DNA: TGTGCCAGCAGCGGCACCAGGGGGCTAGGTGAAGCTTTCTTT
CDR3: CASSGTRGLGEAFF

size: NA
V: TRBV29-1
D: NA
J: TRBJ2-1
DNA: TGCAGCGATATGACACCGACCTACAATGAGCAGTTCTTC
CDR3: CSDMTPTYNEQFF

size: NA
V: TRBV7-2
D: NA
J: TRBJ1-1
DNA: TGTGCCAGCAGCTTACTGGTTCTGAGGGCCCTGAACACTGAAGCTTTCTTT
CDR3: CASSLLVLRALNTEAFF

size: NA
V: TRBV6-2/TRBV6-3
D: NA
J: TRBJ2-6
DNA: TGTGCCAGCAGTTACCCGAGGACAGCTGGGGCCAACGTCCTGACTTTC
CDR3: CASSYPRTAGANVLTF

size: once
V: TRBV6-5
D: NA
J: TRBJ2-5
DNA: TGTGCCAGCGTCAGGGGCTCCGAAGAGACCCAGTACTTC
CDR3: CASVRGSEETQYF

size: NA
V: TRBV6-2/TRBV6-3
D: TRBD1
J: TRBJ2-2
DNA: TGTGCCAGCAGTTATGGGACAGTGAACACCGGGGAGCTGTTTTTT
CDR3: CASSYGTVNTGELFF

size: NA
V: TRBV18
D: TRBD1
J: TRBJ2-2
DNA: TGTGCCAGCTCATCCCCCGGGACAGGGGCGGTCGGGGAGCTGTTTTTT
CDR3: CASSSPGTGAVGELFF

size: NA
V: TRBV3-1/TRBV3-2
D: NA
J: TRBJ2-5
DNA: TGTGCCAGCAGCCAAGCGGTGCAAGAGACCCAGTACTTC
CDR3: CASSQAVQETQYF

size: NA
V: TRBV28
D: TRBD1
J: TRBJ1-2
DNA: TGTGCCAGCAGTTTGATTAGTGCGCCGGGACAGGGGTCTCACTATGGCTACACCTTC
CDR3: CASSLISAPGQGSHYGYTF

size: NA
V: TRBV29-1
D: NA
J: TRBJ1-3
DNA: TGCAGCGTCCAAGGGGGACACACCATATATTTT
CDR3: CSVQGGHTIYF